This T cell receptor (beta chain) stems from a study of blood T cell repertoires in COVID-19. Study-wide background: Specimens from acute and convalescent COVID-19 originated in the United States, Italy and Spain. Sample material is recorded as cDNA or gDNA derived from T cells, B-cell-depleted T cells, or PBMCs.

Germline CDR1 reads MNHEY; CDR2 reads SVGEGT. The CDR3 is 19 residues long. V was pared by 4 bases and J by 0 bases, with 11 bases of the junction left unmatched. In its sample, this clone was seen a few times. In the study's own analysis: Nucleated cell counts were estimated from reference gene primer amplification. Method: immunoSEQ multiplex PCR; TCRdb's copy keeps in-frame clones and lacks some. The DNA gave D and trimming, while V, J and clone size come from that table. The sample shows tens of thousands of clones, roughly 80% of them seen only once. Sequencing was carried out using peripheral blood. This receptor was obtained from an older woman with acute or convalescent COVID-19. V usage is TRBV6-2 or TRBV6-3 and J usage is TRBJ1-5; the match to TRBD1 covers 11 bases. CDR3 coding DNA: TGTGCCAGCAGTTCCCCGGGACAGGGGGTCCGATATAGCAATCAGCCCCAGCATTTT. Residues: CASSSPGQGVRYSNQPQHF.